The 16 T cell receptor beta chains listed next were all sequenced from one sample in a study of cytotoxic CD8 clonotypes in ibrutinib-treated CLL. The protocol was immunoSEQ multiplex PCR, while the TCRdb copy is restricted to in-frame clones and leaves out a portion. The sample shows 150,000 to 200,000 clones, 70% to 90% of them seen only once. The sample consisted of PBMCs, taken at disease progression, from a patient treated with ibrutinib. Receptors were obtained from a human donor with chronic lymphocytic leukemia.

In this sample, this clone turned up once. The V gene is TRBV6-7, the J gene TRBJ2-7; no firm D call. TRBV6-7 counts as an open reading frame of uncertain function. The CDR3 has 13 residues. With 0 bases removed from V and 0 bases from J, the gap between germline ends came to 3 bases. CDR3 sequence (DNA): TGTGCCAGCAGTTACTCTGGCTCCTACGAGCAGTACTTC. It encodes CASSYSGSYEQYF.

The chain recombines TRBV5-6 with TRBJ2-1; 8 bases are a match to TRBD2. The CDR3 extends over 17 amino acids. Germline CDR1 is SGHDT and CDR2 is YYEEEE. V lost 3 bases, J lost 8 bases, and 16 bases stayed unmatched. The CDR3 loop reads CASSYPPGLGEWDEQFF. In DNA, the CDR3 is TGTGCCAGCAGCTACCCACCGGGACTAGGGGAGTGGGATGAGCAGTTCTTC.

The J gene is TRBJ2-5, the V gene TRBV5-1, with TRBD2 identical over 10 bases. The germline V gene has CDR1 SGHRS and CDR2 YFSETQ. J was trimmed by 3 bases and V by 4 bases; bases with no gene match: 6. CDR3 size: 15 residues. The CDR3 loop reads CASSGGLALEETQYF. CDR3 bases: TGCGCCAGCAGCGGGGGACTAGCGTTGGAAGAGACCCAGTACTTC.

The CDR3 here is CAWSVASVNYEQYF. For the CDR3, the DNA is TGTGCCTGGAGTGTAGCTAGCGTAAACTACGAGCAGTACTTC. The V call is TRBV30, the J call TRBJ2-7; TRBD2 might be the D (6 bases). The germline V gene encodes CDR1 GTSNPN and CDR2 SVGIG (reference sequence). Trimming removed 0 bases at V and 3 bases at J, with 12 bases between. This CDR3 contains 14 residues.

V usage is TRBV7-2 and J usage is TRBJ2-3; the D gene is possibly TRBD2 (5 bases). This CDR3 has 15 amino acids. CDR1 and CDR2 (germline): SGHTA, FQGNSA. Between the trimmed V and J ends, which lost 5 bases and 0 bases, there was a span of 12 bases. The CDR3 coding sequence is TGTGCCAGCAGCCTAGGACTTCTCAGCACAGATACGCAGTATTTT. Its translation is CASSLGLLSTDTQYF.

CDR3 bases: TGCGCCAGCAGCCAAGAGTTGGTGACAGGGATGGGCTACACCTTC. Protein sequence: CASSQELVTGMGYTF. The chain recombines TRBV4-3 with TRBJ1-2; 7 bases align to TRBD1. Unmatched junction bases numbered 9, after V lost 0 bases and J lost 8 bases. Germline-derived CDR1 and CDR2 are LGHNA and YSLEER. The CDR3 runs 15 residues.

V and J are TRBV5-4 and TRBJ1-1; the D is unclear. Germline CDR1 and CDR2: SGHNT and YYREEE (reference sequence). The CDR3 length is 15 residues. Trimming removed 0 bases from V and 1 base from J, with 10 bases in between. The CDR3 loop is CASSLDLGRNTEAFF. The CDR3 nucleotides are TGTGCCAGCAGCTTGGACTTGGGAAGGAACACTGAAGCTTTCTTT. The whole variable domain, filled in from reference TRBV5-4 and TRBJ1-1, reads ETGVTQSPTHLIKTRGQQVTLRCSSQSGHNTVSWYQQALGQGPQFIFQYYREEENGRGNFPPRFSGLQFPNYSSELNVNALELDDSALYLCASSLDLGRNTEAFFGQGTRLTVV.

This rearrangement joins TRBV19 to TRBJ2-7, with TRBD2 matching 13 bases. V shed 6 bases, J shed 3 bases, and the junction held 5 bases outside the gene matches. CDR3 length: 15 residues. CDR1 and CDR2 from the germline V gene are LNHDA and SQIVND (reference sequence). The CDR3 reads CASRNGLAGVYEQYF. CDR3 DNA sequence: TGTGCCAGTAGAAACGGACTAGCGGGAGTCTACGAGCAGTACTTC.

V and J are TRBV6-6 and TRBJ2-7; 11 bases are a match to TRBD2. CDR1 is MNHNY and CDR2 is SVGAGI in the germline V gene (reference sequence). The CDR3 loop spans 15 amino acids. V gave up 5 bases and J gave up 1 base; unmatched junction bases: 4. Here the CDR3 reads CASSRGTSGSYEQYF. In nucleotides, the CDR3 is TGTGCCAGCAGTCGAGGGACTAGCGGATCCTACGAGCAGTACTTC.

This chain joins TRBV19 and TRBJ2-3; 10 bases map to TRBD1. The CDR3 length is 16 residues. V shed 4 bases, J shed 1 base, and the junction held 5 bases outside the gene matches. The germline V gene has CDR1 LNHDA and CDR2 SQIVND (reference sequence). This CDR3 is CASSTRQGAGTDTQYF. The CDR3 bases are TGTGCCAGTAGTACGCGACAGGGGGCCGGCACAGATACGCAGTATTTT.

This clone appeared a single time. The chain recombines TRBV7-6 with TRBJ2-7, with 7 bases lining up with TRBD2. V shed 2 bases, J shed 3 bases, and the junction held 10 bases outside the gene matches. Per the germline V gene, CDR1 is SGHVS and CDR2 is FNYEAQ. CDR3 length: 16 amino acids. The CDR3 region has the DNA TGTGCCAGCAGCTTAAGTGGCGGGAGCTCCAGCTACGAGCAGTACTTC. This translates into CASSLSGGSSSYEQYF.

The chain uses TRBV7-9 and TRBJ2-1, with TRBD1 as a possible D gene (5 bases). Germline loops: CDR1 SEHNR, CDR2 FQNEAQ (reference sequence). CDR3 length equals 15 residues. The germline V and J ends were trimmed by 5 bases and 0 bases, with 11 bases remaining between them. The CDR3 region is CASSQTETSYNEQFF. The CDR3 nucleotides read TGTGCCAGCAGCCAGACAGAGACCTCCTACAATGAGCAGTTCTTC.

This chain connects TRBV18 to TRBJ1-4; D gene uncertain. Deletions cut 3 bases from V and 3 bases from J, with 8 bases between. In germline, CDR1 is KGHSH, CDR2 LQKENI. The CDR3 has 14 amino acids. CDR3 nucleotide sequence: TGTGCCAGCTCACCTAGCAATTCTAATGAAAAACTGTTTTTT. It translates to CASSPSNSNEKLFF.

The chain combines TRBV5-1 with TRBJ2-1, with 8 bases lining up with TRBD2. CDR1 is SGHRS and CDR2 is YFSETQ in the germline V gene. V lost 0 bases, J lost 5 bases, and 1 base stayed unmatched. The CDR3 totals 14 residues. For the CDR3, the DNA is TGCGCCAGCAGCTTGGTAGCGGGAAACAATGAGCAGTTCTTC. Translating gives CASSLVAGNNEQFF.

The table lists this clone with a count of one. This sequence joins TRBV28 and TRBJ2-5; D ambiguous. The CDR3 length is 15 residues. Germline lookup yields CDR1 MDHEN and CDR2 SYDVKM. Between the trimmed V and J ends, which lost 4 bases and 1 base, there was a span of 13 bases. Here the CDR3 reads CASSSPGSSQETQYF. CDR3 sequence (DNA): TGTGCCAGCAGTTCCCCCGGCAGCTCCCAAGAGACCCAGTACTTC.

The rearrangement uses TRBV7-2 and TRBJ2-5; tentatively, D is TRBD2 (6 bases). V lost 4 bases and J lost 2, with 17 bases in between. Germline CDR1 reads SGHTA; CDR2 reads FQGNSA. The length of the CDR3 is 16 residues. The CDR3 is CASSSSGGGGQETQYF. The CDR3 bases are TGTGCCAGCAGCTCGTCCGGGGGAGGCGGTCAAGAGACCCAGTACTTC.